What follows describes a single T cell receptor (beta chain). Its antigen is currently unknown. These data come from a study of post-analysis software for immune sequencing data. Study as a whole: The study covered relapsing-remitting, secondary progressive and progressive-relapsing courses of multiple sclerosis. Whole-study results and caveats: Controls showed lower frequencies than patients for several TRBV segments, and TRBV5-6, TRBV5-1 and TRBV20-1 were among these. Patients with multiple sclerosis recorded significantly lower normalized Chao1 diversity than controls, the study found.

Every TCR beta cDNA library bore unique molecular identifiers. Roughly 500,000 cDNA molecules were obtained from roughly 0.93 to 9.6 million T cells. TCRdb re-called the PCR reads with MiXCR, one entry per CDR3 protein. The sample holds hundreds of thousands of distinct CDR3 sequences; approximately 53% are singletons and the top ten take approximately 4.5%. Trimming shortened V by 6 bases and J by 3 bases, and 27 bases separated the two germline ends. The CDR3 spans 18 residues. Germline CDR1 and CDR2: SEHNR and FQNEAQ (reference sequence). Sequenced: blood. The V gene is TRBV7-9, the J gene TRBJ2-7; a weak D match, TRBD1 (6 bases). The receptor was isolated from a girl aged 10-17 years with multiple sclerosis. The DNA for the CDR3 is TGTGCCAGCAGTTCTAGGGGGATTCAGGGGTCCCTAGGCTACGAGCAGTACTTC. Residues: CASSSRGIQGSLGYEQYF.